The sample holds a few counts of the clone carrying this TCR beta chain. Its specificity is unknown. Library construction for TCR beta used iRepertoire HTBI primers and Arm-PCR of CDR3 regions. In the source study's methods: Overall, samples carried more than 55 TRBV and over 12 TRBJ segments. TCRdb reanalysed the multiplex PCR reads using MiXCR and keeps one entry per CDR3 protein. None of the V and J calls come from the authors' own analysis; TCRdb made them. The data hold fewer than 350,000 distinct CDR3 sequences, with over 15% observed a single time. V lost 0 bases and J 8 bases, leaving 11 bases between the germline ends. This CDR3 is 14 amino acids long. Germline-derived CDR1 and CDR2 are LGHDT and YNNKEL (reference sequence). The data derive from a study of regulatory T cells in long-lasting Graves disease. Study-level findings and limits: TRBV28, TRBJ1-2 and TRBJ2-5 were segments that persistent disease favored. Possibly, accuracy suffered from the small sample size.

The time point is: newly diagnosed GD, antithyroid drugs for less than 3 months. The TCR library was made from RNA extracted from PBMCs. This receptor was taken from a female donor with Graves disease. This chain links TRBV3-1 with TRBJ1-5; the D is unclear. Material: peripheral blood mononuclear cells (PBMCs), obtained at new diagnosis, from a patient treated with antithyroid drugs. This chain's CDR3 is CASSQEAGREPQHF. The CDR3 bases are TGTGCCAGCAGCCAAGAGGCCGGGCGGGAGCCCCAGCATTTT.